The rows below give T cell receptor beta chains drawn from one sample of a study of T cell repertoires in cytomegalovirus infection. For these TCRs, the target antigens are not known. TCRdb analysed the reads with MiXCR anew, one entry per CDR3 protein. The sample yields a few hundred thousand distinct CDR3 sequences, 40% seen once. The sequenced sample was cultured PBMCs, obtained from culture after CMV antigen stimulation. The receptors stem from a human donor in good health (CMV status not recorded). Some clones in this sample may be carry-over from other donors' samples. Both conserved end residues are part of each CDR3. The order of the fields is V gene, clone size, J gene, D gene, CDR3 DNA, CDR3 protein. D genes are given only for firm matches. Not all rows give a size; the values are once, few, many and, for expanded clones, a class.

TRBV7-2	.	TRBJ2-5	TRBD2	TGTGCCAGCAGCTCCCCCGACGTAGCGGGGGATGAGACCCAGTACTTC	CASSSPDVAGDETQYF
TRBV29-1	.	TRBJ2-7	TRBD1	TGCAGCGTTTCCACCGGGACAGGGGACTACGAGCAGTACTTC	CSVSTGTGDYEQYF
TRBV7-6	.	TRBJ2-5	.	TGTGCCAGCAGCTCGAGTCCAACAGTACTTCGAGAGACCCAGTACTTC	CASSSSPTVLRETQYF
TRBV7-2	.	TRBJ2-7	.	TGTTCCAGCAGCTTCATGAGGGAGCAGTACTTC	CSSSFMREQYF
TRBV6-2/TRBV6-3	.	TRBJ2-2	TRBD1	TGTGCCAGCAGTTACGCCGGGACAGGGGACATCGGGGAGCTGTTTTTT	CASSYAGTGDIGELFF
TRBV12-3/TRBV12-4	.	TRBJ2-7	TRBD1	TGTGCCAGCAGTTTCCAAGGGACAGGCTACGAGCAGTACTTC	CASSFQGTGYEQYF
TRBV27	.	TRBJ1-5	.	TGTGCCAGCAGTACCCGCGGGGTTAGGCAGCCCCAGCATTTT	CASSTRGVRQPQHF
TRBV6-5	few	TRBJ2-7	TRBD2	TGTGCCAGCAGTTACGTGGGGTCCTCGGGCCTAGCGGGTACATACGAGCAGTACTTC	CASSYVGSSGLAGTYEQYF
TRBV6-5	.	TRBJ2-3	TRBD2	TGTGCCAGCAACAGCGGGGGGAATAGCGATACGCAGTATTTT	CASNSGGNSDTQYF
TRBV7-8	many	TRBJ2-7	.	TGTGCCAGCAGCACAAACAGGGAAGGGGCGTCCTACGAGCAGTACTTC	CASSTNREGASYEQYF
TRBV6-8	.	TRBJ2-2	TRBD2	TGTGCCACCCTAAGCGGGAGGGGTGCTAGCGGGGAGCTGTTTTTT	CATLSGRGASGELFF
TRBV7-2	few	TRBJ2-7	.	TGTGCCAGCAGCTTAAGTCTGTCCCTAGGGGCGGCCTACGAGCAGTACTTC	CASSLSLSLGAAYEQYF
TRBV29-1	.	TRBJ1-2	.	TGCAGCGTTGATTCTTTTGGGGGGCACTATGGCTACACCTTC	CSVDSFGGHYGYTF
TRBV20-1	few	TRBJ2-7	TRBD2	TGCAGTGCTATCCGATCGGGACTACCAGCCGAGCAGTACTTC	CSAIRSGLPAEQYF
TRBV25-1	.	TRBJ1-2	.	TGTGCCAGCAGTGAATCAGTCGCGGCCTATGGCTACACCTTC	CASSESVAAYGYTF
TRBV7-9	.	TRBJ1-6	.	TGTGCCAGCAGCTTGGGGACTCCCGACCCCAATTCACCCCTCCACTTT	CASSLGTPDPNSPLHF
TRBV7-2	.	TRBJ2-1	.	TGTGCCAGTTCACTTACCCGGGACCGGACCAATGAGCAGTTCTTC	CASSLTRDRTNEQFF
TRBV20-1	.	TRBJ2-7	TRBD2	TGCAGTGCTGGGCCCCCCGCGGGAGGCCTCTACGAGCAGTACTTC	CSAGPPAGGLYEQYF
TRBV7-2	.	TRBJ2-5	.	TGTGCCAGCAGCTTAGCCCCCTTGGGGGGTCGGGTGACCCAGTACTTC	CASSLAPLGGRVTQYF
TRBV7-2	many	TRBJ2-7	TRBD2	TGTGCCAGCAGCGAATCAGCGGGACGCTCCTACGAGCAGTACTTC	CASSESAGRSYEQYF
TRBV7-2	few	TRBJ2-1	.	TGTGCCAGCAGCTTAGTCCAGGAGCAGTTCTTC	CASSLVQEQFF
TRBV7-9	few	TRBJ1-1	.	TGTGCCAGCAGCCTCCCCGTAGGGGGAGGAGGGTCTGAAGCTTTCTTT	CASSLPVGGGGSEAFF
TRBV7-9	few	TRBJ2-7	TRBD1	TGTGCCAGCAGAGCGGACAGGGGGTACTCCTACGAGCAGTACTTC	CASRADRGYSYEQYF
TRBV19	.	TRBJ1-3	.	TGTGCCAGTAGTATGTATGCCCTCCCCTCTGGAAACACCATATATTTT	CASSMYALPSGNTIYF
TRBV7-2	many	TRBJ2-3	.	TGTGCCAGCAGCTTACGGGGGACCACAGATACGCAGTATTTT	CASSLRGTTDTQYF
TRBV30	.	TRBJ2-7	.	TGTGCCTGGAGTGGAAACCACGAGCAGTACTTC	CAWSGNHEQYF
TRBV20-1	few	TRBJ2-3	.	TGCAGTGCCCCGCCCCTAGGGTTCACAGATACGCAGTATTTT	CSAPPLGFTDTQYF
TRBV24-1	.	TRBJ1-1	.	TGTGCCACCAGTGATTTGTGGAACACTGAAGCTTTCTTT	CATSDLWNTEAFF
TRBV6-1	few	TRBJ2-7	.	TGTGCCAGCAGCAACACCTTAAGCGAGCAGTACTTC	CASSNTLSEQYF
TRBV5-4	.	TRBJ2-3	.	TGTGCCAGCAGCCGGGGAGGGGGCCTGGATACGCAGTATTTT	CASSRGGGLDTQYF
TRBV6-2/TRBV6-3	.	TRBJ1-5	TRBD1	TGTGCCAGCAGCTGGGACAGAGCGGATCAGCCCCAGCATTTT	CASSWDRADQPQHF
TRBV6-6	.	TRBJ2-7	.	TGTGCCAGCAGTTACTCGTCTCCAGCGGGCCATACCTACGAGCAGTACTTC	CASSYSSPAGHTYEQYF
TRBV7-2	few	TRBJ1-3	.	TGTGCCAGCAGCTTAGACAGGTTGAGCAGCTCTGGAAACACCATATATTTT	CASSLDRLSSSGNTIYF
TRBV3-1	.	TRBJ2-1	TRBD2	TGTGCCAGCAGCCACGACAGGAGGAAAAGCGGGAGGGCCAATGAGCAGTTCTTC	CASSHDRRKSGRANEQFF
TRBV5-1	few	TRBJ2-7	TRBD1	TGCGCCAGCAGCCCGGGACAGGCCTACTCCTACGAGCAGTACTTC	CASSPGQAYSYEQYF
TRBV11-3	.	TRBJ1-6	.	TGTGCCAGCAGTGTAGGGGGAAATTCACCCCTCCACTTT	CASSVGGNSPLHF
TRBV7-3	.	TRBJ2-2	.	TGTGCCAGCAGCTTAATTGACGCGACCACCGGGGATCTGTTTTTT	CASSLIDATTGDLFF
TRBV7-9	.	TRBJ1-2	TRBD1	TGTGCCAGCAGCTTAGACGAGGGGGCTGAGGGCTACACCTTC	CASSLDEGAEGYTF
TRBV3-1	once	TRBJ2-7	TRBD1	TGTGCCAGCAGCCAAGGTACCAGGGGGACCTACGAGCAGTACTTC	CASSQGTRGTYEQYF
TRBV7-2	many	TRBJ1-6	TRBD1	TGTGCCAGCAGCCTCCTGGGACAGGGGAATTCACCCCTCCACTTT	CASSLLGQGNSPLHF
TRBV6-1	.	TRBJ2-1	TRBD2	TGTGCCAGCAGTTACCCCCTAGCGGGACGGGAGCAGTTCTTC	CASSYPLAGREQFF
TRBV7-9	few	TRBJ2-3	.	TGTGCCAGCAGCTTAGCTGGGACACCATGGCATACGCAGTATTTT	CASSLAGTPWHTQYF
TRBV7-2	many	TRBJ2-7	TRBD2	TGTGCCAGCAGCTTAGTCCCTAGCGGGAGGTCCTACGAGCAGTACTTC	CASSLVPSGRSYEQYF
TRBV7-6	few	TRBJ2-5	.	TGTGCCAGCAGCGGTGCGGGACAGCGAGGGGCGACCCAGTACTTC	CASSGAGQRGATQYF
TRBV28	.	TRBJ2-7	.	TGTGCCAGCAGTTTCCCCCCCGGGGACCGCTACGAGCAGTACTTC	CASSFPPGDRYEQYF
TRBV7-8	few	TRBJ2-3	.	TGTGCCAGCAGCCCAAGGCGGGACTTCGACACAGATACGCAGTATTTT	CASSPRRDFDTDTQYF
TRBV7-8	few	TRBJ2-7	.	TGTGCCAGCAGCCCCCAGAGAGGAAACTACGAGCAGTACTTC	CASSPQRGNYEQYF
TRBV6-6	.	TRBJ2-7	.	TGTGCCAGCAGTTACGACGGTAGCTACGAGCAGTACTTC	CASSYDGSYEQYF
TRBV7-9	few	TRBJ2-7	.	TGTGCCAGCAGTCCGGCCTGGGACGAGCAGTACTTC	CASSPAWDEQYF
TRBV7-2	.	TRBJ1-2	.	TGTGCCAGCAGCTTATTTTCGGGTGACTATGGCTACACCTTC	CASSLFSGDYGYTF
TRBV19	few	TRBJ1-2	.	TGTGCCAGTACTGGGGGTATGAGAGGCTATGGCTACACCTTC	CASTGGMRGYGYTF
TRBV7-2	many	TRBJ2-1	.	TGTGCCAGCAGCTTTAGGACTATCTACAATGAGCAGTTCTTC	CASSFRTIYNEQFF
TRBV7-2	.	TRBJ2-1	TRBD1	TGTGCCAGCAGCTCCAGACAGGGGAGGTACAATGAGCAGTTCTTC	CASSSRQGRYNEQFF
TRBV2	.	TRBJ2-2	.	TGTGCCAGTGGCCACAGGAAGGACAAGAGCAGAACCGGGGAGCTGTTTTTT	CASGHRKDKSRTGELFF
TRBV4-1	few	TRBJ2-1	.	TGCGCCAGCAGCCAAGGTAGGGCCCGGGACCCCTACAATGAGCAGTTCTTC	CASSQGRARDPYNEQFF
TRBV27	.	TRBJ2-2	.	TGTGCCAGCAGTTTCAGAGGCACAGGGATGAACACCGGGGAGCTGTTTTTT	CASSFRGTGMNTGELFF
TRBV7-2	few	TRBJ2-4	.	TGTGCCAGCAGCCCCCAGGTTGATTTTCTAGCCAAAAACATTCAGTACTTC	CASSPQVDFLAKNIQYF
TRBV7-6	few	TRBJ1-4	TRBD1	TGTGCCAGCAGCTTAGCGCCGGGACAGTGGAAACTGTTTTTT	CASSLAPGQWKLFF
TRBV7-2	few	TRBJ2-2	.	TGTGCCAGCAGCTTAGGCGGGACTGCCGGGGAGCTGTTTTTT	CASSLGGTAGELFF
TRBV7-2	.	TRBJ2-3	.	TGTGCCAGCAGCTCCCAGGGGGGGGGGGCAGATACGCAGTATTTT	CASSSQGGGADTQYF